The next 8 T cell receptor beta chains were all read from a single sample in a study of OX40 agonist ivuxolimab in advanced cancers. Using immunoSEQ multiplex PCR, the repertoire was profiled, and TCRdb retains in-frame clones only, with some absent. The sample holds around 16,000 clones, about 60% seen once. Sequenced material: CD4+ or CD8+ T cells sorted from blood, taken in a trial of the OX40 agonist ivuxolimab. These TCRs come from an adult with an advanced solid tumor such as melanoma, head and neck, liver or kidney cancer.

V gene TRBV4-1 combines with J gene TRBJ2-7, with 9 bases identical to TRBD1. This CDR3 has 14 amino acids. With V trimmed by 1 base and J by 3 bases, 1 base remained unmatched. Germline V gene sequence: CDR1 MGHRA, CDR2 YSYEKL. The CDR3 bases are TGCGCCAGCAGCCAAGGGACAGGGGACTACGAGCAGTACTTC. Translation gives CASSQGTGDYEQYF.

The chain links TRBV7-8 to TRBJ2-3, with a possible D match to TRBD2 (7 bases). Germline V gives CDR1 SGHVS, CDR2 FQNEAQ. This CDR3 comprises 15 residues. V gave up 1 base and J gave up 4 bases, with 12 bases separating them. CDR3 amino acids: CASSLVGGAADTQYF. CDR3 sequence (DNA): TGTGCCAGCAGCTTAGTGGGGGGGGCGGCAGATACGCAGTATTTT.

The chain recombines TRBV4-2 with TRBJ2-7; no reliable D call. CDR1 and CDR2 (germline): LGHNA, YNFKEQ. The CDR3 contains 16 residues. Trimming removed 1 base at V and 4 bases at J, with 17 bases between. CDR3 residues: CASSQAMGPEPYEQYF. The CDR3 DNA sequence: TGTGCCAGCAGCCAAGCGATGGGCCCGGAGCCTTACGAGCAGTACTTC.

This rearrangement joins TRBV9 to TRBJ1-4; tentatively, D is TRBD1 (6 bases). This CDR3 has 15 residues. Germline lookup yields CDR1 SGDLS and CDR2 YYNGEE. V gave up 2 bases and J gave up 2 bases, with 10 bases separating them. CDR3 in amino acids: CASSVGQHTNEKLFF. The CDR3 DNA reads TGTGCCAGCAGCGTCGGACAGCACACTAATGAAAAACTGTTTTTT.

This chain links TRBV4-1 with TRBJ1-6; D is ambiguous. Per germline, CDR1 MGHRA and CDR2 YSYEKL. This CDR3 region has 18 residues. V was clipped by 0 bases and J by 10 bases, with 22 bases between them. The chain's CDR3 is CASSQEVVRAGARSPLHF. DNA of the CDR3: TGCGCCAGCAGCCAAGAAGTAGTGAGAGCGGGTGCGCGGTCACCCCTCCACTTT.

The chain carries TRBV6-5 and TRBJ2-1; tentatively, D is TRBD1 (5 bases). This CDR3 is 13 amino acids long. Germline lookup yields CDR1 MNHEY and CDR2 SVGAGI. The V and J ends lost 7 bases and 9 bases respectively, with 16 bases between them. CDR3 sequence: CASTPGSGSEQFF. In nucleotides, the CDR3 is TGTGCCAGCACCCCAGGGTCAGGTAGTGAGCAGTTCTTC.

The gene calls are TRBV30 and TRBJ2-3; 12 positions agree with TRBD2. V shed 4 bases and J 6 bases; nucleotides not matched to a gene: 11. This CDR3 contains 16 residues. CDR1 is GTSNPN and CDR2 is SVGIG in the germline V gene (reference sequence). The DNA of the CDR3 is TGTGCCTGGAATCACGGGACTAGCGGGTTAGGGGATACGCAGTATTTT. It codes for CAWNHGTSGLGDTQYF.

V usage is TRBV27 and J usage is TRBJ1-5, with 8 bases identical to TRBD1. Germline lookup yields CDR1 MNHEY and CDR2 SMNVEV (reference sequence). V gave up 3 bases and J gave up 6 bases; unmatched junction bases: 10. The CDR3 consists of 16 residues. The chain's CDR3 is CASSFLGTGGAQPQHF. CDR3 in DNA: TGTGCCAGCAGTTTCCTTGGGACAGGCGGGGCTCAGCCCCAGCATTTT.